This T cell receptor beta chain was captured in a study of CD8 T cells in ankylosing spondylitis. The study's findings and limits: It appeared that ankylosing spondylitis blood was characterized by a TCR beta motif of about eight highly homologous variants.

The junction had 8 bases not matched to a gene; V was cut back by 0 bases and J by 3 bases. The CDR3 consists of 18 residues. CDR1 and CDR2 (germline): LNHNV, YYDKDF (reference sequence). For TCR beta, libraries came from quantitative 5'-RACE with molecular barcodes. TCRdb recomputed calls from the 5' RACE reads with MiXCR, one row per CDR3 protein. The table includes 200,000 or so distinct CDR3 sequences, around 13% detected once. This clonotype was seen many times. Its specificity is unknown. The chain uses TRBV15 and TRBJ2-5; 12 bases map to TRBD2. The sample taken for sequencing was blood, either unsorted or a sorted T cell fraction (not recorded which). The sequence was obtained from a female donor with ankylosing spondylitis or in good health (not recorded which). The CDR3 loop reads CATSRDIRLAGGEETQYF. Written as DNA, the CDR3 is TGTGCCACCAGCAGAGATATTAGGCTAGCGGGAGGGGAAGAGACCCAGTACTTC.